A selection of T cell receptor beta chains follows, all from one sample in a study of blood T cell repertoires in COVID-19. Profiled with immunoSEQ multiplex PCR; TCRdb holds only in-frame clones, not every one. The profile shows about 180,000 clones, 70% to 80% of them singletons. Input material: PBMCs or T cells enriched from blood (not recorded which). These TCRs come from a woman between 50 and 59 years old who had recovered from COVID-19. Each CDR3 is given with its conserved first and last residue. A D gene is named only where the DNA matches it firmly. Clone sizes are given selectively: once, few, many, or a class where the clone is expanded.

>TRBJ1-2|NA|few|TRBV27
CASSSNRVIYGYTF
TGTGCCAGCAGTTCGAACAGGGTAATCTATGGCTACACCTTC
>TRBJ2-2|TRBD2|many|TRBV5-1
CASSGGTSGTGELFF
TGCGCCAGCAGCGGCGGGACTAGCGGGACTGGGGAGCTGTTTTTT
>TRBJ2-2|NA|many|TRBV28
CASQFRQVGLYTGELFF
TGTGCCAGCCAATTTCGGCAGGTGGGCCTATACACCGGGGAGCTGTTTTTT
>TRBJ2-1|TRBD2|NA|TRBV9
CASSGRTSGRVEQFF
TGTGCCAGCAGCGGACGGACTAGCGGGAGGGTTGAGCAGTTCTTC
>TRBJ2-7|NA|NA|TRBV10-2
CASSSSGYEQYF
TGCGCCAGCTCCTCGAGCGGATACGAGCAGTACTTC
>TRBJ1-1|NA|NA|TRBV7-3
CASSLRGLNTEAFF
TGTGCCAGCAGCTTAAGAGGGCTGAACACTGAAGCTTTCTTT
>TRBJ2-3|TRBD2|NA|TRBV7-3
CASSSPLTSGRTSDTQYF
TGTGCCAGCAGCTCCCCACTGACTAGCGGGAGGACCTCAGATACGCAGTATTTT
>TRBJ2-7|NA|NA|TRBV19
CASRGLGHEQYF
TGTGCCAGTAGGGGACTGGGCCACGAGCAGTACTTC
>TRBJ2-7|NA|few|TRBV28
CATRGDSPVHEQYF
TGTGCCACCCGAGGGGACTCCCCCGTGCACGAGCAGTACTTC
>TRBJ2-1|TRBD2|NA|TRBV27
CASSLRIPTSGSSYNEQFF
TGTGCCAGCAGTCTCCGAATCCCGACTAGCGGGAGCTCCTACAATGAGCAGTTCTTC
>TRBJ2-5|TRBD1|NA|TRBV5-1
CASRGQDFQETQYF
TGCGCCAGCAGGGGACAGGACTTCCAAGAGACCCAGTACTTC
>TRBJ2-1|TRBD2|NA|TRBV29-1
CSVPTSGRPNEQFF
TGCAGCGTTCCAACTAGCGGGAGACCCAATGAGCAGTTCTTC
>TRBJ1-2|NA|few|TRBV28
CASKLQGVYGYTF
TGTGCCAGCAAGTTACAGGGAGTCTATGGCTACACCTTC
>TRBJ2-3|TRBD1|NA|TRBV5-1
CASSTRTGGSDTQYF
TGCGCCAGCAGCACTCGGACAGGGGGCTCAGATACGCAGTATTTT
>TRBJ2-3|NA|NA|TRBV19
CASTEWSLTDTQYF
TGTGCCTCCACGGAGTGGAGCCTCACAGATACGCAGTATTTT
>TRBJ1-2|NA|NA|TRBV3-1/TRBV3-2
CASSQGVQGHGYTF
TGTGCCAGCAGCCAAGGCGTCCAGGGGCATGGCTACACCTTC
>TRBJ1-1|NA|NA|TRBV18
CASSPPGGQNTEAFF
TGTGCCAGCTCACCGCCGGGGGGGCAGAACACTGAAGCTTTCTTT
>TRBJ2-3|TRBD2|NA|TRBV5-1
CASSLLAGVADTQYF
TGCGCCAGCAGCTTGTTAGCGGGAGTGGCAGATACGCAGTATTTT
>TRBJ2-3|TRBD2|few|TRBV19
CASSLIAGGTTDTQYF
TGTGCCAGTAGTCTAATAGCGGGAGGGACCACAGATACGCAGTATTTT
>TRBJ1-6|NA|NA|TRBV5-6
CASSPGHSGSPLHF
TGTGCCAGCAGCCCCGGACACAGTGGTTCACCCCTCCACTTT
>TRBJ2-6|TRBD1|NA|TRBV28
CASSEAGTGVTGANVLTF
TGTGCCAGCAGCGAAGCCGGGACAGGCGTTACTGGGGCCAACGTCCTGACTTTC
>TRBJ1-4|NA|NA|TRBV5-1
CASRGGEKLFF
TGCGCCAGCAGGGGGGGAGAAAAACTGTTTTTT
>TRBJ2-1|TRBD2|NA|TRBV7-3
CASSPWTSGTNSYNEQFF
TGTGCCAGCAGTCCTTGGACTAGCGGGACCAACTCCTACAATGAGCAGTTCTTC
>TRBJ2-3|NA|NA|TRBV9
CASSASQGFTDTQYF
TGTGCCAGCAGCGCGAGTCAGGGGTTCACAGATACGCAGTATTTT
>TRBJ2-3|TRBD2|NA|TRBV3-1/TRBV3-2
CASSLRGTSGRATQYF
TGTGCCAGCAGCCTTCGCGGGACTAGCGGGAGGGCGACGCAGTATTTT
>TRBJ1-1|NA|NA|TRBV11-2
CASSLSRGTEAFF
TGTGCCAGCAGCTTATCGCGAGGGACTGAAGCTTTCTTT
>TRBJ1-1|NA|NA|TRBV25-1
CASSGGGGRGTEAFF
TGTGCCAGCAGTGGGGGAGGGGGGCGTGGGACTGAAGCTTTCTTT
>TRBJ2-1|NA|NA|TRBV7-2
CASRSQPGHLYNEQFF
TGTGCCAGCAGATCCCAGCCGGGACACCTGTACAATGAGCAGTTCTTC
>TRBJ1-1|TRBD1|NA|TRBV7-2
CASTYTGGAGTEAFF
TGTGCCAGCACCTATACAGGGGGCGCGGGTACTGAAGCTTTCTTT
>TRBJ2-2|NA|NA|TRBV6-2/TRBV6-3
CASSWLGTRELFF
TGTGCCAGCAGTTGGCTCGGGACAAGGGAGCTGTTTTTT
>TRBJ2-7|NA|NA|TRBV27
CASSSYPRMTGYTYEQYF
TGTGCCAGCAGTTCATACCCACGTATGACAGGCTACACCTACGAGCAGTACTTC